What follows are 27 T cell receptor beta chains derived from one specimen sequenced in a study of shared clonotypes between healthy human individuals. Data came from immunoSEQ multiplex PCR; TCRdb stores just in-frame clones and leaves some out. Of around 1.5 million clones in the sample, around 98% were seen once. Sequences were obtained from naive CD4+ T cells sorted from blood. As to subset: CD45RA+ positively selected. Receptors originate from a man aged 30-40 years in good health.

The genes are TRBV6-1 and TRBJ2-7; D is undetermined. Deletions cut 7 bases from V and 2 bases from J, with 12 bases between. Germline values: CDR1 MNHNS, CDR2 SASEGT. The CDR3 has 13 amino acids. The CDR3 sequence: CASTPFLTYEQYF. DNA for the CDR3: TGTGCCAGCACCCCCTTCTTAACCTACGAGCAGTACTTC.

This clone is a singleton in its sample. V usage is TRBV30 and J usage is TRBJ2-3; D may be TRBD1 (5 bases). Trimming stripped 3 bases from V and 6 bases from J, with 16 bases between. This CDR3 has 14 residues. Per germline, CDR1 GTSNPN and CDR2 SVGIG (reference sequence). The CDR3 sequence: CAWRSAGSADTQYF. As DNA, the CDR3 is TGTGCCTGGAGATCGGCAGGGTCTGCGGATACGCAGTATTTT.

The V and J genes are TRBV10-2 and TRBJ2-7; D not resolved. Deletions cut 11 bases from V and 2 bases from J, with 10 bases between. This CDR3 comprises 11 residues. CDR1 is WSHSY, CDR2 SAAADI, per germline. In nucleotides, the CDR3 is TGCGCCGGAACTTCCCCCTACGAGCAGTACTTC. Amino acids: CAGTSPYEQYF.

This rearrangement joins TRBV29-1 to TRBJ1-4; D is ambiguous. CDR1 SQVTM and CDR2 ANQGSEA come from the germline V gene. This CDR3 is 12 amino acids long. V lost 4 bases and J lost 7, with 10 bases in between. CDR3 sequence reads: CSVVSPGEKLFF. CDR3 nucleotides: TGCAGCGTTGTTTCACCGGGTGAAAAACTGTTTTTT.

This rearrangement joins TRBV7-6 to TRBJ2-5; a weak D match, TRBD2 (5 bases). The CDR3 runs to 14 residues. Germline CDR1 is SGHVS and CDR2 is FNYEAQ. V was clipped by 3 bases and J by 5 bases, with 13 bases between them. In DNA, the CDR3 is TGTGCCAGCAGCTTGGTCGTGAGCGGTGAGACCCAGTACTTC. Translation gives CASSLVVSGETQYF.

The chain links TRBV4-3 to TRBJ1-1; D gene unclear. Looked up from germline, CDR1 is LGHNA and CDR2 is YSLEER. V lost 4 bases to trimming and J lost 1 base, with 7 bases between them. This CDR3 is built from 13 residues. The CDR3 loop reads CASSREANTEAFF. Written as DNA, the CDR3 is TGCGCCAGCAGCCGGGAGGCGAACACTGAAGCTTTCTTT.

This chain's CDR3 is CASSRLSSGGYNEQFF. For the CDR3, the DNA is TGTGCCAGCAGCCGGCTCTCTAGCGGAGGTTACAATGAGCAGTTCTTC. This rearrangement joins TRBV11-2 to TRBJ2-1; 7 bases align to TRBD2. This CDR3 has 16 amino acids. In germline, CDR1 is SGHAT, CDR2 FQNNGV. J was trimmed by 4 bases and V by 5 bases; bases with no gene match: 11. The full variable domain, rest sourced from reference TRBV11-2 and TRBJ2-1, is EAGVAQSPRYKIIEKRQSVAFWCNPISGHATLYWYQQILGQGPKLLIQFQNNGVVDDSQLPKDRFSAERLKGVDSTLKIQPAKLEDSAVYLCASSRLSSGGYNEQFFGPGTRLTVL.

The chain uses TRBV5-6 and TRBJ2-7; D call uncertain. Trimming removed 1 base at V and 3 bases at J, with 14 bases between. Per germline, CDR1 SGHDT and CDR2 YYEEEE. The CDR3 totals 15 residues. CDR3 residues: CASSLSPTSRYEQYF. The CDR3 DNA sequence: TGTGCCAGCAGCTTGAGTCCGACAAGCCGCTACGAGCAGTACTTC.

This chain connects TRBV4-3 to TRBJ2-7; 15 bases match TRBD2. Germline values: CDR1 LGHNA, CDR2 YSLEER. Germline trimming cut 0 bases from V and 9 bases from J; bases unmatched to any gene: 9. The CDR3 runs to 17 residues. CDR3 in amino acids: CASSQDHRGLAGGWQYF. The CDR3 DNA sequence: TGCGCCAGCAGCCAAGATCATCGCGGACTAGCGGGAGGGTGGCAGTACTTC.

The genes are TRBV5-6 and TRBJ2-7; D may be TRBD1 (7 bases). V gave up 5 bases and J gave up 7 bases, with 19 bases separating them. CDR1 is SGHDT and CDR2 is YYEEEE in the germline V gene. The CDR3 extends over 14 amino acids. Here the CDR3 DNA reads TGTGCCAGCAGGAAGGACAGGCTCGCGGGGGAGCAGTACTTC. Residues: CASRKDRLAGEQYF.

V gene TRBV5-4 combines with J gene TRBJ2-1; 12 bases fit TRBD2. J lost 9 bases, V lost 6 bases, and 10 bases had no gene match. In germline, CDR1 is SGHNT, CDR2 YYREEE (reference sequence). This CDR3 spans 15 amino acids. CDR3 in amino acids: CASKPRTSGIGEQFF. The CDR3 DNA sequence: TGTGCCAGCAAACCAAGGACTAGCGGGATCGGTGAGCAGTTCTTC.

V usage is TRBV18 and J usage is TRBJ1-1; D is unresolved. The CDR3 extends over 15 amino acids. Germline assignment: CDR1 KGHSH and CDR2 LQKENI. V shed 3 bases and J shed 4 bases, with 15 bases lying between them. CDR3 bases: TGTGCCAGCTCACCCATAGAGGATCTTATCACTGAAGCTTTCTTT. Protein product: CASSPIEDLITEAFF.

This clone turned up a few times. The chain employs TRBV28 and TRBJ1-1; a possible D gene is TRBD1 (5 bases). V was pared by 7 bases and J by 1 base, with 13 bases between. The germline CDR1 and CDR2 sequences are MDHEN and SYDVKM. The CDR3 extends over 14 amino acids. CDR3 nucleotides: TGTGCCAGCACCTCACCGGGGGGGAACACTGAAGCTTTCTTT. Protein product: CASTSPGGNTEAFF.

The CDR3 bases are TGTGCCACCCGGGGTGGAGGATTTTACAATGAGCAGTTCTTC. Protein: CATRGGGFYNEQFF. This chain uses TRBV6-6 with TRBJ2-1; D is perhaps TRBD2 (5 bases). Germline V gene sequence: CDR1 MNHNY, CDR2 SVGAGI (reference sequence). The V gene lost 10 bases and the J gene lost 4 bases, with 17 bases spanning the gap. The CDR3 contains 14 residues.

This chain joins TRBV7-9 and TRBJ1-2; possibly TRBD1 for D (6 bases). CDR1 is SEHNR and CDR2 is FQNEAQ in the germline V gene (reference sequence). The CDR3 is 13 amino acids. Between the trimmed V and J ends, which lost 6 bases and 4 bases, there was a span of 12 bases. The CDR3 spells CASSQGLSYGYTF. In DNA, the CDR3 is TGTGCCAGCAGTCAGGGGTTAAGCTATGGCTACACCTTC.

The CDR3 here is CASSSPGGAYEQYF. The DNA for the CDR3 is TGTGCCAGCAGCTCCCCAGGTGGCGCGTACGAGCAGTACTTC. The chain employs TRBV5-5 and TRBJ2-7; no firm D call. This CDR3 spans 14 amino acids. Germline CDR1 and CDR2: SGHKS and YYEKEE (reference sequence). Trimming removed 3 bases from V and 4 bases from J, with 14 bases in between.

The rearrangement joins TRBV9 to TRBJ2-1, with TRBD1 matching over 9 bases. CDR1 is SGDLS and CDR2 is YYNGEE in the germline V gene. This CDR3 spans 18 amino acids. V shed 0 bases, J shed 5 bases, and the junction held 12 bases outside the gene matches. CDR3 sequence: CASSVGPPGQGGHNEQFF. CDR3 nucleotide sequence: TGTGCCAGCAGCGTAGGACCGCCGGGACAGGGTGGCCACAATGAGCAGTTCTTC. The full variable domain, its missing parts supplied by reference TRBV9 and TRBJ2-1, is DSGVTQTPKHLITATGQRVTLRCSPRSGDLSVYWYQQSLDQGLQFLIQYYNGEERAKGNILERFSAQQFPDLHSELNLSSLELGDSALYFCASSVGPPGQGGHNEQFFGPGTRLTVL.

On this clone itself: The same CDR3 also results from other DNA sequences found in this sample. The chain joins TRBV20-1 to TRBJ2-3; the D is unclear. V was trimmed by 1 base and J by 5 bases, leaving 4 bases between them. The CDR3 spans 11 residues. Germline V gene sequence: CDR1 DFQATT, CDR2 SNEGSKA (reference sequence). CDR3 sequence reads: CSARVRDTQYF. CDR3 coding DNA: TGCAGTGCTAGAGTAAGAGATACGCAGTATTTT.

As regards this clone: This same CDR3 is encoded by further DNA sequences in the sample. The chain employs TRBV5-1 and TRBJ1-5; D unclear. CDR1 and CDR2 (germline): SGHRS, YFSETQ. The CDR3 contains 13 residues. With 0 bases removed from V and 6 bases from J, the gap between germline ends came to 7 bases. The CDR3 loop is CASSLEGSQPQHF. The CDR3 DNA follows: TGCGCCAGCAGCTTGGAAGGGTCTCAGCCCCAGCATTTT.

V is TRBV30 and J is TRBJ2-3, with D perhaps matching TRBD2 (6 bases). Trimming cost V 7 bases and J 3 bases, with 11 bases left between them. The CDR3 covers 12 residues. The germline gives CDR1 GTSNPN, CDR2 SVGIG (reference sequence). The CDR3 DNA follows: TGTGCCTCGAAGCGGGCTACAGATACGCAGTATTTT. Translation gives CASKRATDTQYF.

The chain uses TRBV5-5 and TRBJ2-5; weak D call: TRBD1 (6 bases). The germline V gene has CDR1 SGHKS and CDR2 YYEKEE (reference sequence). The CDR3 length is 14 residues. V dropped 0 bases and J dropped 4 bases, with 10 bases sitting between them. In DNA, the CDR3 is TGTGCCAGCAGCTTGGTGGACAGAAGAGAGACCCAGTACTTC. Translating gives CASSLVDRRETQYF.

The J gene is TRBJ2-1, the V gene TRBV6-5; 7 positions agree with TRBD2. V shed 3 bases, J shed 7 bases, and the junction held 12 bases outside the gene matches. The germline V gene has CDR1 MNHEY and CDR2 SVGAGI. The CDR3 covers 16 residues. For the CDR3, the DNA is TGTGCCAGCAGTTATTTTGGCGGGAGTCTACGGAATGAGCAGTTCTTC. Amino acid sequence: CASSYFGGSLRNEQFF.

The chain couples TRBV18 to TRBJ2-3; D is tentatively TRBD1 or TRBD2 (6 bases each). Trimming took 10 bases from V and 4 from J, leaving 18 bases between them. The CDR3 totals 14 residues. Looked up from germline, CDR1 is KGHSH and CDR2 is LQKENI. The DNA for the CDR3 is TGTGCCACCCGACAGAGGGGGGTGGCAGATACGCAGTATTTT. Amino acid sequence: CATRQRGVADTQYF.

The chain recombines TRBV5-5 with TRBJ1-5; 9 positions agree with TRBD1. The V and J ends lost 1 base and 7 bases, in that order; junction bases with no gene match: 6. CDR3 length: 15 residues. Germline CDR1 is SGHKS and CDR2 is YYEKEE (reference sequence). For the CDR3, the DNA is TGTGCCAGCAGCTTGTTCACAGGGGGCAGGCAGCCCCAGCATTTT. Protein product: CASSLFTGGRQPQHF.

This chain connects TRBV28 to TRBJ1-3; a weak D match, TRBD1 (5 bases). V lost 6 bases and J 4 bases, leaving 19 bases between the germline ends. Germline V lookup: CDR1 MDHEN, CDR2 SYDVKM. CDR3 length: 16 amino acids. In nucleotides, the CDR3 is TGTGCCAGCAGACTGGCCTCAGGGTTGCCAGGAAACACCATATATTTT. Translated: CASRLASGLPGNTIYF.

This chain links TRBV7-2 with TRBJ2-1; 12 nucleotides align to TRBD2. This CDR3 contains 15 residues. Germline assignment: CDR1 SGHTA and CDR2 FQGNSA. V was pared by 5 bases and J by 6 bases, with 5 bases of the junction left unmatched. The DNA of the CDR3 is TGTGCCAGCAGCGCCCTAGCGGGAGGGCCCAATGAGCAGTTCTTC. This sequence encodes CASSALAGGPNEQFF. The whole variable domain, filled in from reference TRBV7-2 and TRBJ2-1, reads GAGVSQSPSNKVTEKGKDVELRCDPISGHTALYWYRQSLGQGLEFLIYFQGNSAPDKSGLPSDRFSAERTGGSVSTLTIQRTQQEDSAVYLCASSALAGGPNEQFFGPGTRLTVL.

The chain couples TRBV4-1 to TRBJ2-1, with TRBD2 identical over 9 bases. This CDR3 is built from 17 residues. CDR1 is MGHRA and CDR2 is YSYEKL in the germline V gene. The V gene end was trimmed by 0 bases and the J gene end by 2 bases; junction bases not matched to a gene: 5. In nucleotides, the CDR3 is TGCGCCAGCAGCCAAGATCGACTAGCGGCTACCTACAATGAGCAGTTCTTC. Its protein is CASSQDRLAATYNEQFF.